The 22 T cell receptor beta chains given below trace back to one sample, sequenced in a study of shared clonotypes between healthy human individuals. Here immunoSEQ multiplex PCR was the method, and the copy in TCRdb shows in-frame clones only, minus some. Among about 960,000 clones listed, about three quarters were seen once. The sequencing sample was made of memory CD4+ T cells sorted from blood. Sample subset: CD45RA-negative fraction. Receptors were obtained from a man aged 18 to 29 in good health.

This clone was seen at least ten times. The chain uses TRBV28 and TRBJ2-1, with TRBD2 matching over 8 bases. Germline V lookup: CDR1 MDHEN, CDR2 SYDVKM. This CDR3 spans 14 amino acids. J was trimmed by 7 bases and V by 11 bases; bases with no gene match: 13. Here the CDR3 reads CAHRRTASGNEQFF. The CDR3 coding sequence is TGTGCCCATCGCCGGACGGCTAGCGGGAATGAGCAGTTCTTC.

The CDR3 DNA reads TGTGCCACCGGGGACAGTCAAGAGACCCAGTACTTC. It is translated as CATGDSQETQYF. The chain recombines TRBV10-3 with TRBJ2-5; 7 bases line up with TRBD1. The trim removed 10 bases at V and 2 bases at J, leaving 4 bases unmatched. From germline, CDR1 is ENHRY and CDR2 SYGVKD. This CDR3 has 12 amino acids.

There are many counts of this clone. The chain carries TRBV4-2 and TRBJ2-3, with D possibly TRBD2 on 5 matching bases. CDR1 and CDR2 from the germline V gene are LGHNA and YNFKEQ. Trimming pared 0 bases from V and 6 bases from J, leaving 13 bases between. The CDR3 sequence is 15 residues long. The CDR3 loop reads CASSQEGSGVDTQYF. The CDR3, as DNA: TGTGCCAGCAGCCAAGAGGGCAGCGGTGTGGATACGCAGTATTTT.

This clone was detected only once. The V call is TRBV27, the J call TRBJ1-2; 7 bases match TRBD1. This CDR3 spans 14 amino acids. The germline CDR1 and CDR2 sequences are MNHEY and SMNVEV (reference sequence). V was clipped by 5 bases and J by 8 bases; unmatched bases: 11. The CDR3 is CASSMQGGLYGYTF. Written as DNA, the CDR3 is TGTGCCAGCAGTATGCAGGGGGGGTTATACGGCTACACCTTC.

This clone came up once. In DNA, the CDR3 is TGTGCCAGTAGTGTCGGCACCTACGAGCAGTACTTC. Encoded protein: CASSVGTYEQYF. The chain couples TRBV19 to TRBJ2-7; D gene ambiguous. CDR1 and CDR2 from the germline V gene are LNHDA and SQIVND (reference sequence). V was cut by 5 bases and J by 2 bases, with 7 bases left in between. The CDR3 is made up of 12 amino acids.

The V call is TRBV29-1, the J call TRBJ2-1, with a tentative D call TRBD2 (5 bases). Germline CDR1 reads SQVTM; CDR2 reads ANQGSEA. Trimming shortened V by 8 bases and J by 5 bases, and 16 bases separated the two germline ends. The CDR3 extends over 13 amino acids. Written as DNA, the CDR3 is TGCAGCCTATGCTTGGACGGGAACAATGAGCAGTTCTTC. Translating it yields CSLCLDGNNEQFF.

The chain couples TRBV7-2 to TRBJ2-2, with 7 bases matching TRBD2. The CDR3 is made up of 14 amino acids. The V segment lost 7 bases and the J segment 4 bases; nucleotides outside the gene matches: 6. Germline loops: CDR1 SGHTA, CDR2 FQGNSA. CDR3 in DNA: TGTGCCAGCACCCTAGCGGTACTCACCGGGGAGCTGTTTTTT. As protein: CASTLAVLTGELFF.

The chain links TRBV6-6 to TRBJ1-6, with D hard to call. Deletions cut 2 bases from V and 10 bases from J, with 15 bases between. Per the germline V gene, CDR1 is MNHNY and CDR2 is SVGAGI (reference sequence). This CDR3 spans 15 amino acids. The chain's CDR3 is CASSYPSRGWSPLHF. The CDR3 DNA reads TGTGCCAGCAGTTACCCGAGCCGGGGATGGTCACCCCTCCACTTT.

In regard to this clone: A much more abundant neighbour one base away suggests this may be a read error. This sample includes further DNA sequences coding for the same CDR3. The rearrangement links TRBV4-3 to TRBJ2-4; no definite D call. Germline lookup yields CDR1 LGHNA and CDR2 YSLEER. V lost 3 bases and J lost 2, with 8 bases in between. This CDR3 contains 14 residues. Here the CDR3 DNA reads TGCGCCAGCAGCCAGGCAGCCTCCAAAAACATTCAGTACTTC. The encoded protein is CASSQAASKNIQYF.

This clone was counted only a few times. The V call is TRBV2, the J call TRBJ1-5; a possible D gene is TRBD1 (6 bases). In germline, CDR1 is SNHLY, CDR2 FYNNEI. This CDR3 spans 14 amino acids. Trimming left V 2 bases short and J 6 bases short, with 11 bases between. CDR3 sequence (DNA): TGTGCCAGCAGTGAATCAGGGGCTGGTCAGCCCCAGCATTTT. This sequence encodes CASSESGAGQPQHF.

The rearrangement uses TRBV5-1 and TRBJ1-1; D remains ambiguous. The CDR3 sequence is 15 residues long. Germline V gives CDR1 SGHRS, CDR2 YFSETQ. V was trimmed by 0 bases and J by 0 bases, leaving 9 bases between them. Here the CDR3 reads CASSLGRNVNTEAFF. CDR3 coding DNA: TGCGCCAGCAGCTTGGGACGGAACGTGAACACTGAAGCTTTCTTT.

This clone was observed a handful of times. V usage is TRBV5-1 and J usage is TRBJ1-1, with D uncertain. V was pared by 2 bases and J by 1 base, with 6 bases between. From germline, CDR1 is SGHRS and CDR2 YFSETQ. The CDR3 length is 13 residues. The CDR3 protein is CASSFHQNTEAFF. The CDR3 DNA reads TGCGCCAGCAGCTTTCACCAGAACACTGAAGCTTTCTTT.

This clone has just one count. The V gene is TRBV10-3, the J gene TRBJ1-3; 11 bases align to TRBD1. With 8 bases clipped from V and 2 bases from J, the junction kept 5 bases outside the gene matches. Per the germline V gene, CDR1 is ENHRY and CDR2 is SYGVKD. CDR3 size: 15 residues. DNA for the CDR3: TGTGCCATCGGACAGGGGGCTATGGCTGGAAACACCATATATTTT. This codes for CAIGQGAMAGNTIYF.

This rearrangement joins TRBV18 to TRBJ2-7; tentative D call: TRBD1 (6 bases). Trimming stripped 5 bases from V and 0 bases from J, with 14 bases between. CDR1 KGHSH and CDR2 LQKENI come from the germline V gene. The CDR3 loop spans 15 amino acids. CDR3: CASSSRTASSYEQYF. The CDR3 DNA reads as TGTGCCAGCTCATCAAGGACAGCCAGCTCCTACGAGCAGTACTTC.

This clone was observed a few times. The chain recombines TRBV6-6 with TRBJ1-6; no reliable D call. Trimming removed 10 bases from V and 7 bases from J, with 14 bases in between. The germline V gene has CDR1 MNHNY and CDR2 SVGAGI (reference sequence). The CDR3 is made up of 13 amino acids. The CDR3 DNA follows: TGTGCCAACCGCGCAGGTTACAATTCACCCCTCCACTTT. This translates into CANRAGYNSPLHF.

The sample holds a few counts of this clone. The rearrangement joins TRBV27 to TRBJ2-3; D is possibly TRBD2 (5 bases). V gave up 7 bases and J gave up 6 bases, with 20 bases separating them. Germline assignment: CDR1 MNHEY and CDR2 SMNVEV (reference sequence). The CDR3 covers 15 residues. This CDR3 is CASTTGGETWDTQYF. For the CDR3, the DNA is TGTGCCAGCACGACGGGTGGGGAGACCTGGGATACGCAGTATTTT.

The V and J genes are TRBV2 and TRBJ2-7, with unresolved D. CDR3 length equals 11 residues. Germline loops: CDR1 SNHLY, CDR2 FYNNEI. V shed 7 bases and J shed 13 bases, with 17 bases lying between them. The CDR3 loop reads CASNISPGLYF. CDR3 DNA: TGTGCCAGCAACATTAGCCCGGGCCTCTACTTC. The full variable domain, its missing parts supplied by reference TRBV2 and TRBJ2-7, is EPEVTQTPSHQVTQMGQEVILRCVPISNHLYFYWYRQILGQKVEFLVSFYNNEISEKSEIFDDQFSVERPDGSNFTLKIRSTKLEDSAMYFCASNISPGLYFGPGTRLTVT.

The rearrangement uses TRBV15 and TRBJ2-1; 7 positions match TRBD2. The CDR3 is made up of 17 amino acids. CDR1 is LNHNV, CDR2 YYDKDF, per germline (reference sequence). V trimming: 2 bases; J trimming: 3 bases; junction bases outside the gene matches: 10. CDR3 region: CATSRPGSGIYYNEQFF. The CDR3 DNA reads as TGTGCCACCAGCAGACCCGGAAGCGGGATCTACTACAATGAGCAGTTCTTC.

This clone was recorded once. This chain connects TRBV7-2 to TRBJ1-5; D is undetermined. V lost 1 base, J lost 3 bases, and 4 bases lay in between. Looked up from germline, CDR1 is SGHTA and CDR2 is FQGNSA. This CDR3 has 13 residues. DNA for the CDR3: TGTGCCAGCAGCTTAGTGGACAATCAGCCCCAGCATTTT. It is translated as CASSLVDNQPQHF.

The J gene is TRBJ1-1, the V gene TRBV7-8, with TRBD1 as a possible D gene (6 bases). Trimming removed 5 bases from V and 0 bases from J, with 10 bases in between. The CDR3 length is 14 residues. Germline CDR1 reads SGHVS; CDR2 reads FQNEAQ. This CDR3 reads CASSLGTLNTEAFF. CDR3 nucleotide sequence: TGTGCCAGCAGCCTTGGGACATTGAACACTGAAGCTTTCTTT.

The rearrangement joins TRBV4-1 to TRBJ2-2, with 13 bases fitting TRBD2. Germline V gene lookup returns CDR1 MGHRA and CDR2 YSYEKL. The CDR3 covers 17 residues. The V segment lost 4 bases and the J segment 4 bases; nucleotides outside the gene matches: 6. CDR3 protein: CASSRELAGGPTGELFF. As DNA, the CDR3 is TGCGCCAGCAGCCGAGAACTAGCGGGGGGGCCCACCGGGGAGCTGTTTTTT.

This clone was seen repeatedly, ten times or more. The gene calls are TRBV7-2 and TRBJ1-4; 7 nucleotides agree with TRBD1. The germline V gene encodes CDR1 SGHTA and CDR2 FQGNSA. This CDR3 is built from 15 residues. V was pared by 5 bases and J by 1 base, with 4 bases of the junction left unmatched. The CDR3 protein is CASSNSGGTNEKLFF. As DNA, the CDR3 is TGTGCCAGCAGCAACTCAGGGGGAACTAATGAAAAACTGTTTTTT.